These T cell receptor beta chains were read from a single sample in a study of memory CD8 T cells in hepatitis C reinfection. TCRdb keeps only in-frame clones here, not all; method: immunoSEQ multiplex PCR. The profile shows 45,000 to 50,000 clones, roughly 89% of them singletons. Sequencing was carried out using naive CD8+ T cells sorted from blood. The source is a young man with hepatitis C virus infection. Each CDR3 is given with its conserved first and last residue. Each record gives: D gene, V gene, J gene, CDR3 protein. D genes are given only for firm matches.

d_gene: -; v_gene: TRBV4-3; j_gene: TRBJ2-5; CDR3aa: CASSPSSWDFQETQYF
d_gene: TRBD2; v_gene: TRBV11-2; j_gene: TRBJ2-2; CDR3aa: CASSLGGGNTGELFF
d_gene: -; v_gene: TRBV9; j_gene: TRBJ2-5; CDR3aa: CASSVDGIVETQYF
d_gene: -; v_gene: TRBV5-1; j_gene: TRBJ1-1; CDR3aa: CASSLGTEVNTEAFF
d_gene: -; v_gene: TRBV14; j_gene: TRBJ2-3; CDR3aa: CASSQERDTQYF
d_gene: -; v_gene: TRBV4-1; j_gene: TRBJ1-1; CDR3aa: CASSQVLGADTEAFF
d_gene: TRBD1; v_gene: TRBV28; j_gene: TRBJ1-1; CDR3aa: CASSRTGLMMDTEAFF
d_gene: TRBD1; v_gene: TRBV5-4; j_gene: TRBJ2-5; CDR3aa: CASSLLGTGEEETQYF
d_gene: TRBD2; v_gene: TRBV10-3; j_gene: TRBJ2-3; CDR3aa: CAIRSSGQTDTQYF
d_gene: TRBD1; v_gene: TRBV7-8; j_gene: TRBJ1-5; CDR3aa: CASSGQVFEPQHF
d_gene: TRBD1; v_gene: TRBV19; j_gene: TRBJ2-1; CDR3aa: CASRSRGRDNEQFF
d_gene: -; v_gene: TRBV27; j_gene: TRBJ2-3; CDR3aa: CASRGTGGLAESRTDTQYF
d_gene: TRBD2; v_gene: TRBV27; j_gene: TRBJ2-2; CDR3aa: CASSFWSGGLTNTGELFF
d_gene: TRBD1; v_gene: TRBV4-1; j_gene: TRBJ2-2; CDR3aa: CASSQPWTGATGELFF
d_gene: TRBD1; v_gene: TRBV4-1; j_gene: TRBJ2-7; CDR3aa: CASSQADRAMNEQYF
d_gene: -; v_gene: TRBV25-1; j_gene: TRBJ2-1; CDR3aa: CASSDNAGEQFF
d_gene: -; v_gene: TRBV6-5; j_gene: TRBJ2-1; CDR3aa: CASSQRVFGAAEQFF
d_gene: -; v_gene: TRBV5-6; j_gene: TRBJ2-3; CDR3aa: CASSLLRGSLDTQYF
d_gene: TRBD2; v_gene: TRBV6-1; j_gene: TRBJ2-1; CDR3aa: CASSKTSGGYNEQFF
d_gene: -; v_gene: TRBV6-5; j_gene: TRBJ1-6; CDR3aa: CASRQGSYNSPLHF
d_gene: TRBD2; v_gene: TRBV11-3; j_gene: TRBJ2-7; CDR3aa: CASSPGTSGILSEQYF
d_gene: TRBD1; v_gene: TRBV7-9; j_gene: TRBJ2-2; CDR3aa: CASTGTGITGELFF
d_gene: TRBD1; v_gene: TRBV6-5; j_gene: TRBJ2-7; CDR3aa: CASSPGQRIYEQYF
d_gene: -; v_gene: TRBV6-6; j_gene: TRBJ2-1; CDR3aa: CASSYPYESYNEQFF
d_gene: -; v_gene: TRBV7-2; j_gene: TRBJ2-1; CDR3aa: CASSLGGHNEQFF
d_gene: -; v_gene: TRBV7-8; j_gene: TRBJ2-5; CDR3aa: CASSLEGGGLQETQYF
d_gene: -; v_gene: TRBV5-1; j_gene: TRBJ2-7; CDR3aa: CASRLTPSYEQYF
d_gene: TRBD1; v_gene: TRBV9; j_gene: TRBJ1-4; CDR3aa: CASSVGRGDEKLFF
d_gene: -; v_gene: TRBV5-6; j_gene: TRBJ2-1; CDR3aa: CASSLGASYNEQFF
d_gene: -; v_gene: TRBV28; j_gene: TRBJ2-1; CDR3aa: CASSLAVSYNEQFF
d_gene: TRBD1; v_gene: TRBV11-1; j_gene: TRBJ2-2; CDR3aa: CASSFQGALGGELFF
d_gene: -; v_gene: TRBV29-1; j_gene: TRBJ1-1; CDR3aa: CSVGDSYFNTEAFF
d_gene: -; v_gene: TRBV7-6; j_gene: TRBJ2-6; CDR3aa: CASSFGISGANVLTF
d_gene: -; v_gene: TRBV7-7; j_gene: TRBJ2-2; CDR3aa: CASSFSVSNTGELFF
d_gene: -; v_gene: TRBV11-2; j_gene: TRBJ1-1; CDR3aa: CASSSMNTEAFF
d_gene: TRBD2; v_gene: TRBV6-9; j_gene: TRBJ2-1; CDR3aa: CASSSRLAGNSYNEQFF
d_gene: -; v_gene: TRBV27; j_gene: TRBJ1-5; CDR3aa: CASSSNRESNQPQHF
d_gene: -; v_gene: TRBV6-5; j_gene: TRBJ2-2; CDR3aa: CASSYSFGETGELFF
d_gene: -; v_gene: TRBV7-9; j_gene: TRBJ1-4; CDR3aa: CASSLAGGAANEKLFF
d_gene: -; v_gene: TRBV14; j_gene: TRBJ2-1; CDR3aa: CASSQAYGGYNEQFF
d_gene: TRBD1; v_gene: TRBV2; j_gene: TRBJ1-1; CDR3aa: CASMPGQGDTEAFF
d_gene: TRBD2; v_gene: TRBV5-6; j_gene: TRBJ2-3; CDR3aa: CASSSSSRRGLVLGNEQSF
d_gene: TRBD2; v_gene: TRBV19; j_gene: TRBJ2-2; CDR3aa: CASRPSGGGELFF
d_gene: -; v_gene: TRBV5-4; j_gene: TRBJ2-2; CDR3aa: CASSLYGANTGELFF
d_gene: TRBD1; v_gene: TRBV11-2; j_gene: TRBJ1-1; CDR3aa: CASSPGTVNTEAFF